Following are 32 T cell receptor beta chains from one sample sequenced in a study of regulatory T cells in long-lasting Graves disease. Time point: newly diagnosed GD, antithyroid drugs for less than 3 months. Extracted PBMC RNA gave rise to the TCR library. Through Arm-PCR of CDR3 regions and iRepertoire HTBI primers, TCR beta libraries were built. TCRdb reprocessed the multiplex PCR reads with MiXCR, giving one entry per CDR3 protein. The profile shows more than 350,000 distinct CDR3 sequences, 14% to 15% of them singletons. These records were also assigned to another study, of T cells in Graves' hyperthyroidism and ophthalmopathy.

Source: peripheral blood mononuclear cells (PBMCs), taken at new diagnosis, from a patient treated with antithyroid drugs. These receptors were collected from a woman aged 25 to 39 with Graves disease.

As regards this clonotype: One end of the junction is discordant with germline, which a read error may explain. The chain employs TRBV5-1 and TRBJ1-1; D not resolved. This CDR3 is built from 13 residues. Per the germline V gene, CDR1 is SGHRS and CDR2 is YFSETQ. In DNA form, the CDR3 reads TGTGCCAGCAGCTTGTTCGGGAACACTGAAGCTTTCTTT. Translation gives CASSLFGNTEAFF.

This chain uses TRBV25-1 with TRBJ1-1; maybe TRBD1 (5 bases). The CDR3 extends over 13 amino acids. Germline-derived CDR1 and CDR2 are MGHDK and SYGVNS. V was cut by 7 bases and J by 6 bases, with 15 bases left in between. DNA for the CDR3: TGTGCCAGCATCGAACGGGGGTATGCTGAAGCTTTCTTT. Its translation: CASIERGYAEAFF.

In this sample, this clonotype turned up a few times. This chain links TRBV14 with TRBJ2-2; D is perhaps TRBD2 (7 bases). The CDR3 sequence is 16 residues long. V was cut by 0 bases and J by 3 bases, with 11 bases left in between. CDR1 SGHDN and CDR2 FVKESK come from the germline V gene. CDR3 loop: CASSQDRGGDTGELFF. CDR3 nucleotide sequence: TGTGCCAGCAGCCAAGATCGCGGGGGCGACACCGGGGAGCTGTTTTTT.

The chain is built from TRBV20-1 and TRBJ1-5; TRBD1 might be the D (6 bases). Trimming pared 5 bases from V and 7 bases from J, leaving 33 bases between. This CDR3 contains 19 residues. Germline CDR1 is DFQATT and CDR2 is SNEGSKA (reference sequence). In DNA form, the CDR3 reads TGCAGTGCTTCTAGGGGGTGGAGGGGAATCACGAATCAGGGACAGCCCCAGCATTTT. Translating it yields CSASRGWRGITNQGQPQHF.

In its sample, this clonotype was seen many times. This sequence joins TRBV6-2 or TRBV6-3 and TRBJ2-1; 9 nucleotides agree with TRBD2. The CDR3 runs 16 residues. V gave up 3 bases and J gave up 7 bases; unmatched junction bases: 10. The germline gives CDR1 MNHEY, CDR2 SVGEGT. CDR3 amino acids: CASSYLAAGGSNEQFF. For the CDR3, the DNA is TGTGCCAGCAGTTATCTGGCAGCGGGAGGTTCAAATGAGCAGTTCTTC.

The CDR3: CASSFGVGEEAFF. CDR3 nucleotides: TGTGCCAGCAGTTTCGGCGTGGGTGAGGAAGCTTTCTTT. This rearrangement joins TRBV27 to TRBJ1-1; D gene unclear. Germline CDR1 and CDR2: MNHEY and SMNVEV (reference sequence). The germline V and J ends were trimmed by 3 bases and 8 bases, with 13 bases remaining between them. This CDR3 is 13 amino acids long.

This clonotype was counted only a few times. The V and J genes are TRBV24-1 and TRBJ2-1; no definite D call. Per germline, CDR1 KGHDR and CDR2 SFDVKD. The CDR3 length is 11 residues. The V and J ends lost 4 bases and 9 bases respectively, with 6 bases between them. The CDR3 here is CATSELGEQFF. The DNA of the CDR3 is TGTGCCACCAGTGAGTTGGGTGAGCAGTTCTTC.

Details on this clonotype: A much larger clonotype is one base distant, so this may be a read error. This sequence joins TRBV3-1 and TRBJ2-4, with a weak D call TRBD2 (5 bases). Germline values: CDR1 LGHDT, CDR2 YNNKEL (reference sequence). The CDR3 is made up of 14 amino acids. The germline V and J ends were trimmed by 4 bases and 13 bases, with 20 bases remaining between them. CDR3 nucleotides: TGTGCCAGCAGCCCAACCGGGGAGCGAGATGAGCAGTACTTC. The encoded protein is CASSPTGERDEQYF.

V and J are TRBV11-2 and TRBJ2-7; tentatively, D is TRBD1 or TRBD2 (5 bases each). Trimming removed 9 bases from V and 3 bases from J, with 15 bases in between. The CDR3 has 13 amino acids. The germline V gene encodes CDR1 SGHAT and CDR2 FQNNGV. The CDR3 bases are TGTGCCAGTAGTCCTAGGGACGGCTACGAGCAGTACTTC. Amino acids: CASSPRDGYEQYF.

This clonotype was recorded at least ten times. At one of its ends the junction is not consistent with the germline gene, which may arise from a read error. The rearrangement links TRBV20-1 to TRBJ2-1, with D possibly being TRBD2 (6 bases). Germline V gene lookup returns CDR1 DFQATT and CDR2 SNEGSKA (reference sequence). The CDR3 length is 15 residues. CDR3 region: CSARDPNGSNNEQFF. Here the CDR3 DNA reads TGCAGTGCTAGAGATCCGAACGGGAGTAACAACGAGCAGTTCTTC.

With respect to this clonotype: A much larger clone lies a single base off, so this may be a read error. The chain links TRBV3-1 to TRBJ2-7; TRBD1 might be the D (6 bases). V was trimmed by 1 base and J by 2 bases, leaving 24 bases between them. Germline V gives CDR1 LGHDT, CDR2 YNNKEL (reference sequence). The CDR3 extends over 19 amino acids. The CDR3 region has the DNA TGTGCCAGCAGCCAAGGTTTGGGACGGGTCGCCAGGGGAGCCTACGAGCAGTACTTC. It specifies CASSQGLGRVARGAYEQYF.

This clonotype was seen only a few times. The chain carries TRBV20-1 and TRBJ1-1; 10 nucleotides align to TRBD1. This CDR3 is 14 amino acids long. Trimming cost V 5 bases and J 1 base; bases outside gene matches: 4. Germline V CDR1 and CDR2: DFQATT, SNEGSKA (reference sequence). The CDR3 spells CSAGTGVRNTEAFF. CDR3 in DNA: TGCAGTGCTGGGACAGGGGTTAGGAACACTGAAGCTTTCTTT.

This chain uses TRBV4-1 with TRBJ2-2; 7 bases align to TRBD2. The germline CDR1 and CDR2 sequences are MGHRA and YSYEKL. V lost 1 base and J lost 1; bases outside the gene matches: 0. The CDR3 length is 15 residues. CDR3 sequence: CASSQASGNTGELFF. The DNA for the CDR3 is TGCGCCAGCAGCCAAGCTAGCGGGAACACCGGGGAGCTGTTTTTT.

Many counts were recorded for this clonotype. The V and J genes are TRBV11-2 and TRBJ2-1; 7 positions match TRBD2. The J segment lost 7 bases and the V segment lost 6 bases, leaving 12 bases of the junction unmatched. Germline V gives CDR1 SGHAT, CDR2 FQNNGV. The CDR3 extends over 15 amino acids. The CDR3 loop reads CASSRLAGVGNEQFF. The CDR3 nucleotides are TGTGCCAGCAGTCGTCTCGCGGGAGTTGGGAATGAGCAGTTCTTC.

This clonotype was recorded many times. This CDR3 is CAISELPVGVNTEAFF. The CDR3 DNA follows: TGTGCCATCAGTGAGTTGCCGGTTGGAGTGAACACTGAAGCTTTCTTT. The chain links TRBV10-3 to TRBJ1-1; D unclear. Trimming took off 1 base at V and 0 bases at J, with 12 bases between the two ends. This CDR3 region has 16 residues. Germline V gene data show CDR1 as ENHRY and CDR2 as SYGVKD.

The DNA for the CDR3 is TGCGCCAGCAGCTCCGATCCGACTAGCGGGGCAGCCCAGTACTTC. Translation gives CASSSDPTSGAAQYF. This chain uses TRBV5-1 with TRBJ2-5; 11 bases are shared with TRBD2. The germline gives CDR1 SGHRS, CDR2 YFSETQ. With 3 bases clipped from V and 9 bases from J, the junction kept 10 bases outside the gene matches. The CDR3 loop spans 15 amino acids. Combining the CDR3 with reference TRBV5-1 and TRBJ2-5 gives the whole variable domain KAGVTQTPRYLIKTRGQQVTLSCSPISGHRSVSWYQQTPGQGLQFLFEYFSETQRNKGNFPGRFSGRQFSNSRSEMNVSTLELGDSALYLCASSSDPTSGAAQYFGPGTRLLVL.

This clonotype was counted ten times or more. The CDR3 DNA reads as TGTGCCAGCAGCGGACTAGCGGGAGGGCAAGAGACCCAGTACTTC. As protein: CASSGLAGGQETQYF. The V and J genes are TRBV12-3 or TRBV12-4 and TRBJ2-5; 15 bases line up with TRBD2. The CDR3 extends over 15 amino acids. Trimming took 6 bases from V and 2 from J; bases not matched to a gene: 1.

The table lists this clonotype with many counts. The gene calls are TRBV3-1 and TRBJ1-1, with D unclear. Germline lookup yields CDR1 LGHDT and CDR2 YNNKEL (reference sequence). The V gene lost 1 base and the J gene lost 7 bases, with 7 bases spanning the gap. This CDR3 is built from 12 residues. In nucleotides, the CDR3 is TGTGCCAGCAGCCAAGCGCTCAGTGAAGCTTTCTTT. Translating gives CASSQALSEAFF.

This clonotype has just a few counts. The chain recombines TRBV7-2 with TRBJ2-5, with D uncertain. This CDR3 region has 11 residues. V lost 2 bases and J lost 6, with 4 bases in between. CDR1 and CDR2 from the germline V gene are SGHTA and FQGNSA. The CDR3 loop is CASSLIQTQYF. The CDR3 nucleotides are TGTGCCAGCAGCTTAATTCAGACCCAGTACTTC.

This clonotype was seen repeatedly, ten times or more. The chain links TRBV11-3 to TRBJ1-6, with D perhaps TRBD1 (6 bases). The CDR3 spans 12 residues. V lost 5 bases and J 11 bases, leaving 10 bases between the germline ends. The V gene's germline CDR1 is SGHNT and CDR2 YENEEA. The DNA for the CDR3 is TGTGCCAGCAGCCAGGACAGCACACCCCTCCACTTT. It codes for CASSQDSTPLHF.

The chain joins TRBV9 to TRBJ2-2; 13 positions agree with TRBD2. With 4 bases clipped from V and 7 bases from J, the junction kept 4 bases outside the gene matches. From germline, CDR1 is SGDLS and CDR2 YYNGEE. The length of the CDR3 is 15 residues. CDR3 in DNA: TGTGCCAGCAGCACCACTAGCGGGAGGGTCGGGGAGCTGTTTTTT. It is translated as CASSTTSGRVGELFF.

There are a few counts of this clonotype. The gene calls are TRBV14 and TRBJ1-2, with TRBD1 matching 9 bases. There are 15 residues in the CDR3. Germline CDR1 reads SGHDN; CDR2 reads FVKESK. Unmatched junction bases numbered 7, after V lost 5 bases and J lost 3 bases. CDR3 region: CASSSRHRGHYGYTF. Here the CDR3 DNA reads TGTGCCAGCAGCTCACGCCACAGGGGGCACTATGGCTACACCTTC.

The V call is TRBV24-1, the J call TRBJ2-2; unclear D gene. Trimming removed 7 bases from V and 2 bases from J, with 4 bases in between. The CDR3 totals 12 residues. From germline, CDR1 is KGHDR and CDR2 SFDVKD. The CDR3 sequence is CATRGNTGELFF. Here the CDR3 DNA reads TGTGCCACCAGGGGAAACACCGGGGAGCTGTTTTTT.

This clonotype was observed a few times. This chain uses TRBV20-1 with TRBJ1-5, with D perhaps TRBD1 (6 bases). Germline V gene data show CDR1 as DFQATT and CDR2 as SNEGSKA (reference sequence). Deletions cut 0 bases from V and 9 bases from J, with 15 bases between. The CDR3 is 14 residues long. CDR3 region: CSARDLTGLGPQHF. The CDR3 DNA reads TGCAGTGCTAGAGATCTGACAGGCTTAGGGCCCCAGCATTTT.

This clonotype was seen many times. The chain combines TRBV11-2 with TRBJ2-1, with D maybe TRBD1 (6 bases). Per germline, CDR1 SGHAT and CDR2 FQNNGV. The V end lost 5 bases, the J end lost 6 bases, and 11 bases lay between the germline ends. The CDR3 has 13 amino acids. The CDR3 nucleotides are TGTGCCAGCAGCCCGCGAGGGGGCAATGAGCAGTTCTTC. It yields the protein CASSPRGGNEQFF.

This clonotype was detected many times. The chain carries TRBV6-2 or TRBV6-3 and TRBJ2-3, with D perhaps TRBD2 (6 bases). The CDR3 consists of 16 residues. Germline loops: CDR1 MNHEY, CDR2 SVGEGT. V was cut by 2 bases and J by 0 bases, with 12 bases left in between. This CDR3 is CASSYGTATSTDTQYF. CDR3 in DNA: TGTGCCAGCAGTTACGGGACTGCTACTAGCACAGATACGCAGTATTTT.

Note on this clonotype: This may arise from a read error, as a much more abundant clone is one base away. This chain joins TRBV27 and TRBJ1-6; 9 bases align to TRBD1. Germline assignment: CDR1 MNHEY and CDR2 SMNVEV (reference sequence). The CDR3 extends over 14 amino acids. V lost 9 bases, J lost 11 bases, and 11 bases stayed unmatched. The CDR3 DNA reads TGTGCCAGTTCTAGGACAGGGGTTAGTCCACCCCTCCACTTT. Translated, it gives CASSRTGVSPPLHF.

This clonotype showed up many times. This chain connects TRBV7-8 to TRBJ1-3; 8 bases match TRBD1. Germline loops: CDR1 SGHVS, CDR2 FQNEAQ. Trimming cost V 4 bases and J 2 bases; bases outside gene matches: 4. The CDR3 extends over 15 amino acids. The CDR3 coding sequence is TGTGCCAGCAGCTCCCAGGGGGCAGCTGGAAACACCATATATTTT. Translating gives CASSSQGAAGNTIYF.

This clonotype was counted ten times or more. The chain is built from TRBV30 and TRBJ1-1, with no clear D. The length of the CDR3 is 8 residues. V gave up 4 bases and J gave up 10 bases, with 4 bases separating them. Germline V lookup: CDR1 GTSNPN, CDR2 SVGIG (reference sequence). In DNA form, the CDR3 reads TGTGCCTGGAAGACAGCTTTCTTT. It encodes CAWKTAFF. Full variable domain (missing parts from reference TRBV30 and TRBJ1-1): SQTIHQWPATLVQPVGSPLSLECTVEGTSNPNLYWYRQAAGRGLQLLFYSVGIGQISSEVPQNLSASRPQDRQFILSSKKLLLSDSGFYLCAWKTAFFGQGTRLTVV.

The CDR3 DNA reads as TGTGCCAGCAGTGAAGGGACTAGCGTTGGTGAGCAGTTCTTC. It encodes CASSEGTSVGEQFF. The J gene is TRBJ2-1, the V gene TRBV6-1; 9 nucleotides agree with TRBD2. Germline V gene data show CDR1 as MNHNS and CDR2 as SASEGT. With 1 base clipped from V and 9 bases from J, the junction kept 4 bases outside the gene matches. This CDR3 has 14 residues.

This clonotype was counted many times. V gene TRBV2 combines with J gene TRBJ1-2; D is ambiguous. The CDR3 covers 11 residues. Germline CDR1 reads SNHLY; CDR2 reads FYNNEI. The V end was cut by 6 bases, the J end by 8 bases, with 10 bases between. The CDR3 sequence: CASSFGLGYTF. CDR3 DNA: TGTGCCAGCAGCTTCGGCTTGGGCTACACCTTC.

This clonotype was observed at least ten times. The chain joins TRBV6-2 or TRBV6-3 to TRBJ2-3, with no clear D. CDR1 and CDR2 (germline): MNHEY, SVGEGT. Trimming took off 6 bases at V and 6 bases at J, with 7 bases between the two ends. The CDR3 is made up of 11 amino acids. In DNA form, the CDR3 reads TGTGCCAGCAGACACTGGGATACGCAGTATTTT. It specifies CASRHWDTQYF.